This TCR beta chain stems from a study of radiation and T cells in renal cell carcinoma. The data were produced by immunoSEQ multiplex PCR, yet TCRdb's version contains in-frame clones alone and is incomplete. The data contain approximately 90,000 clones, around four fifths of them singletons. V lost 0 bases and J lost 2; bases outside the gene matches: 8. From germline, CDR1 is SGDLS and CDR2 YYNGEE. This CDR3 is 16 amino acids long. Time point: blood 4 weeks post-SBRT, at nephrectomy. The treatment was: 15 Gy SBRT to primary tumor, nephrectomy 4 weeks later. Blood was sampled at baseline, 2 weeks and 4 weeks after SBRT. This renal cell carcinoma was of the clear cell type.

Sample: blood, taken from a patient whose treatment included radiotherapy and nephrectomy. The V gene is TRBV9, the J gene TRBJ2-7; 7 bases agree with TRBD1. This receptor was obtained from a man aged 45-65 years with renal cell carcinoma. This CDR3 reads CASSVGPGTDAYEQYF. CDR3 nucleotides: TGTGCCAGCAGCGTAGGTCCCGGGACAGACGCCTACGAGCAGTACTTC.